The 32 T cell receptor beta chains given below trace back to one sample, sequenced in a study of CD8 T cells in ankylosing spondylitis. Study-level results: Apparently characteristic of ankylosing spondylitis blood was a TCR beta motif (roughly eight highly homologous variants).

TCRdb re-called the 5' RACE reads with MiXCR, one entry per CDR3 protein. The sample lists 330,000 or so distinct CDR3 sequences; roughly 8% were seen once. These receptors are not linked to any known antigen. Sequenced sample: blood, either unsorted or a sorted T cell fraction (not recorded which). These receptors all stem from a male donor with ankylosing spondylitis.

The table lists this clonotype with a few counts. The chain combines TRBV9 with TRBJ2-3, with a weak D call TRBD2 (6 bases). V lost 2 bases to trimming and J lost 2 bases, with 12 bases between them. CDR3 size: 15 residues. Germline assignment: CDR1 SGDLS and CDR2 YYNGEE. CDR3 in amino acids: CASSVSGVPTDTQYF. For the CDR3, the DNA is TGTGCCAGCAGCGTGTCGGGAGTCCCCACAGATACGCAGTATTTT.

The CDR3 coding sequence is TGTGCCAGCAGCTTAGAAGGGAGGTTCGAGACCCAGTACTTC. It is translated as CASSLEGRFETQYF. The rearrangement joins TRBV7-2 to TRBJ2-5, with a possible D match to TRBD2 (6 bases). V gave up 1 base and J gave up 5 bases, with 11 bases separating them. The CDR3 consists of 14 residues. Germline V CDR1 and CDR2: SGHTA, FQGNSA.

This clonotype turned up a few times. The CDR3 DNA reads TGCAGCGTTTACCGCGGGGCAGACCAAGAGACCCAGTACTTC. Its translation: CSVYRGADQETQYF. V gene TRBV29-1 combines with J gene TRBJ2-5, with D possibly TRBD2 on 6 matching bases. The CDR3 contains 14 residues. Germline CDR1 reads SQVTM; CDR2 reads ANQGSEA. The germline V and J ends were trimmed by 5 bases and 0 bases, with 13 bases remaining between them.

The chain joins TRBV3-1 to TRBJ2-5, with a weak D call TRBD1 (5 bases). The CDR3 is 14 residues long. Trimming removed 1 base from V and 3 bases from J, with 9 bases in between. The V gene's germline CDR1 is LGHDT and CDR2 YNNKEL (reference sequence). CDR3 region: CASSQGRAKETQYF. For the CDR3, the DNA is TGTGCCAGCAGCCAAGGCAGGGCAAAAGAGACCCAGTACTTC.

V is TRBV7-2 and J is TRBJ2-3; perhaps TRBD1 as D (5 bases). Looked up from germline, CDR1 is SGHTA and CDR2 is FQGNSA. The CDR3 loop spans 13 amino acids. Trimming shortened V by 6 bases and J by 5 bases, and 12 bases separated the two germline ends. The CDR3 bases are TGTGCCAGCAGTTCTTCAAGGGGAGATACGCAGTATTTT. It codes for CASSSSRGDTQYF.

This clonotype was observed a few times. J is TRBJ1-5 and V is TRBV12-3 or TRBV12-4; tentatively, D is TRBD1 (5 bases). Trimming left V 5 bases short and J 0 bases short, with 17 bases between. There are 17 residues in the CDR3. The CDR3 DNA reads TGTGCCAGCAGTCCTGGACACCTCTTCTATAGCAATCAGCCCCAGCATTTT. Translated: CASSPGHLFYSNQPQHF.

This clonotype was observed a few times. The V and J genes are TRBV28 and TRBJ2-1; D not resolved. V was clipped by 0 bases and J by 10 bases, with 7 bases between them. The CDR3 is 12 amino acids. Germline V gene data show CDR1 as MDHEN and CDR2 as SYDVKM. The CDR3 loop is CASSLWGGEQFF. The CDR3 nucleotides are TGTGCCAGCAGTTTATGGGGCGGCGAGCAGTTCTTC.

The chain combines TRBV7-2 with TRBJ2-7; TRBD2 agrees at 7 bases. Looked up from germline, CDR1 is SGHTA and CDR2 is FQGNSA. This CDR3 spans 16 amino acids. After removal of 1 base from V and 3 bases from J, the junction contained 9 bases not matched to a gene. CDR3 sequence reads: CASSLVPAGYLYEQYF. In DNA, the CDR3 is TGTGCCAGCAGCTTAGTTCCAGCGGGGTATCTCTACGAGCAGTACTTC.

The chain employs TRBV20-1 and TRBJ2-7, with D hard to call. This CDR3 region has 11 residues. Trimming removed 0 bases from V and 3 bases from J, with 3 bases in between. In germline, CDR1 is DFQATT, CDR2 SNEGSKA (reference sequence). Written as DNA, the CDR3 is TGCAGTGCTAGAGAGGACTACGAGCAGTACTTC. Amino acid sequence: CSAREDYEQYF.

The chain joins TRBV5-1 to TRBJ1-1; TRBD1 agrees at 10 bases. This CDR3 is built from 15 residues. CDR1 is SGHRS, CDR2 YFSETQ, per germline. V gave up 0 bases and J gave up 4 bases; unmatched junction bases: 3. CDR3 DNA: TGCGCCAGCAGCTTGGGGACAGGGGGGACCACTGAAGCTTTCTTT. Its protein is CASSLGTGGTTEAFF. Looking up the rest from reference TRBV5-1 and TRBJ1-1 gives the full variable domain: KAGVTQTPRYLIKTRGQQVTLSCSPISGHRSVSWYQQTPGQGLQFLFEYFSETQRNKGNFPGRFSGRQFSNSRSEMNVSTLELGDSALYLCASSLGTGGTTEAFFGQGTRLTVV.

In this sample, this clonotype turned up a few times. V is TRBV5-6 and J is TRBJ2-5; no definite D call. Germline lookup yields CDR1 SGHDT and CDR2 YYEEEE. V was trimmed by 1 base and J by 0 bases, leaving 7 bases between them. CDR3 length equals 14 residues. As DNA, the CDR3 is TGTGCCAGCAGCTTGTCGGAGTACCAAGAGACCCAGTACTTC. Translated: CASSLSEYQETQYF.

CDR3 in amino acids: CASSPRAGMTDTQYF. CDR3 DNA: TGTGCCAGCTCACCACGCGCAGGGATGACAGATACGCAGTATTTT. The chain carries TRBV18 and TRBJ2-3, with D possibly matching TRBD1 (5 bases). Trimming stripped 1 base from V and 3 bases from J, with 11 bases between. Germline CDR1 reads KGHSH; CDR2 reads LQKENI. The CDR3 runs to 15 residues. Variable domain in full (rest from reference TRBV18 and TRBJ2-3): NAGVMQNPRHLVRRRGQEARLRCSPMKGHSHVYWYRQLPEEGLKFMVYLQKENIIDESGMPKERFSAEFPKEGPSILRIQQVVRGDSAAYFCASSPRAGMTDTQYFGPGTRLTVL.

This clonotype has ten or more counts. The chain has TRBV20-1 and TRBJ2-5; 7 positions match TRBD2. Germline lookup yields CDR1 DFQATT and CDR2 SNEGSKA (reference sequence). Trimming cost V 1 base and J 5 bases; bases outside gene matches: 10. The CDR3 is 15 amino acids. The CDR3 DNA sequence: TGCAGTGCTAGAGTGGCGGGAGATTTGGGGGAGACCCAGTACTTC. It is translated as CSARVAGDLGETQYF.

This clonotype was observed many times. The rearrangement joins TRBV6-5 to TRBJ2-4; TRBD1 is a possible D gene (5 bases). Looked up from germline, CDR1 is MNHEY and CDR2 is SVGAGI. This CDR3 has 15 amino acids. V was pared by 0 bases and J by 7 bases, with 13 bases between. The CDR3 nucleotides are TGTGCCAGCAGTTACTCGAAGGGGTATTGGAACATTCAGTACTTC. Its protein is CASSYSKGYWNIQYF.

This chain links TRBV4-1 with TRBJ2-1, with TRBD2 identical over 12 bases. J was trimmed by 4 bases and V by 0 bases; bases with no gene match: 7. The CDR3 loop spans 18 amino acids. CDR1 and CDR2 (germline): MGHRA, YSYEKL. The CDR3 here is CASSQDRVTSGSYNEQFF. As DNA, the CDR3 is TGCGCCAGCAGCCAAGATCGGGTGACTAGCGGGAGTTACAATGAGCAGTTCTTC.

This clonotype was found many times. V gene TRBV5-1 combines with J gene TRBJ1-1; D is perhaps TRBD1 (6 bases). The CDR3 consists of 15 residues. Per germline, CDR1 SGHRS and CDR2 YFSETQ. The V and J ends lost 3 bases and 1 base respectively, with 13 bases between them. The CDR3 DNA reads TGCGCCAGCAGCTGGTCCGGGACAACGAACACTGAAGCTTTCTTT. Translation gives CASSWSGTTNTEAFF.

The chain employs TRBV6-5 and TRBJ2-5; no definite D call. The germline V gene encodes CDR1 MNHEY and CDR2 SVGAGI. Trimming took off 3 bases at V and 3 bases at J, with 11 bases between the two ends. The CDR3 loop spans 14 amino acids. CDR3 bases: TGTGCCAGCAGTTATGCAAGGCAAGAAGAGACCCAGTACTTC. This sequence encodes CASSYARQEETQYF.

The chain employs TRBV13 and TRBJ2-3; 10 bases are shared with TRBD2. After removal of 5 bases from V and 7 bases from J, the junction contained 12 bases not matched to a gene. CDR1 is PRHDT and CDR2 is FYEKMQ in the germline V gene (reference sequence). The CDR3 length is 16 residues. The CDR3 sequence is CASSPINLAGAYTQYF. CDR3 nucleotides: TGTGCCAGCAGCCCCATCAACCTAGCGGGAGCATATACGCAGTATTTT.

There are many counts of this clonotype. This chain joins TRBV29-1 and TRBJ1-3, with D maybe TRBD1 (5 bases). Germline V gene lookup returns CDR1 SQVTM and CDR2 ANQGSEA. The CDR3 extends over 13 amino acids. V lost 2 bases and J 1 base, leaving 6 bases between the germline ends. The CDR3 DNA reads TGCAGCGTTGAATCAGGGTCTGGAAACACCATATATTTT. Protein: CSVESGSGNTIYF.

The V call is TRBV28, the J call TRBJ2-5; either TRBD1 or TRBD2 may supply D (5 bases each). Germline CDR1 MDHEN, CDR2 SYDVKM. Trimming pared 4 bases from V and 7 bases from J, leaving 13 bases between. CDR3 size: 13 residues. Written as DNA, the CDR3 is TGTGCCAGCAGTTCCGGGGCATTTAGGACCCAGTACTTC. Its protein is CASSSGAFRTQYF.

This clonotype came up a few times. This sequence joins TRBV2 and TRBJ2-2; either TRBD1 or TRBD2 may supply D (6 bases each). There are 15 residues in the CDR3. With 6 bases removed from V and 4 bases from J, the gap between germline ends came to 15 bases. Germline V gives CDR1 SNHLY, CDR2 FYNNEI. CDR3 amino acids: CASRGAGGPTGELFF. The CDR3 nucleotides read TGTGCCAGCAGAGGAGCCGGGGGCCCCACCGGGGAGCTGTTTTTT. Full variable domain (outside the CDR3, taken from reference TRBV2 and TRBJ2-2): EPEVTQTPSHQVTQMGQEVILRCVPISNHLYFYWYRQILGQKVEFLVSFYNNEISEKSEIFDDQFSVERPDGSNFTLKIRSTKLEDSAMYFCASRGAGGPTGELFFGEGSRLTVL.

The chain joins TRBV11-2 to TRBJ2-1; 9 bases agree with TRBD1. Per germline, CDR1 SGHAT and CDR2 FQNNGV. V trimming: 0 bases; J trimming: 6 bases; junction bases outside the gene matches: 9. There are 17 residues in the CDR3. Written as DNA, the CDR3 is TGTGCCAGCAGCTTAGAGACCGGGACAGGGTACTCCAATGAGCAGTTCTTC. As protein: CASSLETGTGYSNEQFF. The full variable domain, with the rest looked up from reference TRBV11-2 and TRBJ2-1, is EAGVAQSPRYKIIEKRQSVAFWCNPISGHATLYWYQQILGQGPKLLIQFQNNGVVDDSQLPKDRFSAERLKGVDSTLKIQPAKLEDSAVYLCASSLETGTGYSNEQFFGPGTRLTVL.

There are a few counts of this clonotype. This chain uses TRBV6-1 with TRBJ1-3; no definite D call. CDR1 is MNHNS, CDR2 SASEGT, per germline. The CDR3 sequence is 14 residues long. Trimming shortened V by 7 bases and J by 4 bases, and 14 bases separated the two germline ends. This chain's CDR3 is CASNLGTTGNTIYF. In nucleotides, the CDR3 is TGTGCCAGCAATCTGGGAACTACAGGAAACACCATATATTTT.

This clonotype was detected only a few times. CDR3 in DNA: TGCGCCAGCAGCTTGGGAGTAGGTCTAGCGGATTACAATGAGCAGTTCTTC. Translating it yields CASSLGVGLADYNEQFF. V gene TRBV5-1 combines with J gene TRBJ2-1; 7 positions agree with TRBD2. CDR1 and CDR2 (germline): SGHRS, YFSETQ. The CDR3 totals 17 residues. Germline trimming cut 0 bases from V and 4 bases from J; bases unmatched to any gene: 10.

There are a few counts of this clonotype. The DNA of the CDR3 is TGTGCCAGCAGCTCCCGAGGGGTGGCAGATACGCAGTATTTT. Translation gives CASSSRGVADTQYF. The chain recombines TRBV7-2 with TRBJ2-3; D assignment may be TRBD1 or TRBD2 (5 bases each). CDR1 and CDR2 from the germline V gene are SGHTA and FQGNSA. V was pared by 4 bases and J by 4 bases, with 12 bases between. The CDR3 length is 14 residues.

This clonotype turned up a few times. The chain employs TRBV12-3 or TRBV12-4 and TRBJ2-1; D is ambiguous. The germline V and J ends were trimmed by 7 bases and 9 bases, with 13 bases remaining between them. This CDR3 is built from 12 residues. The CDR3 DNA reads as TGTGCCAGCAACCAAGGCGGTGGTGAGCAGTTCTTC. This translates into CASNQGGGEQFF.

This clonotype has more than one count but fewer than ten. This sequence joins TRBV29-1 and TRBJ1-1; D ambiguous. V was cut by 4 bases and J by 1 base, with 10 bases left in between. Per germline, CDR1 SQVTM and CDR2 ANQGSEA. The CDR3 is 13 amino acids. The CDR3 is CSVGGLGNTEAFF. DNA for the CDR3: TGCAGCGTTGGAGGGTTGGGGAACACTGAAGCTTTCTTT. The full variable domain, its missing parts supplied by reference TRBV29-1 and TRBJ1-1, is SAVISQKPSRDICQRGTSLTIQCQVDSQVTMMFWYRQQPGQSLTLIATANQGSEATYESGFVIDKFPISRPNLTFSTLTVSNMSPEDSSIYLCSVGGLGNTEAFFGQGTRLTVV.

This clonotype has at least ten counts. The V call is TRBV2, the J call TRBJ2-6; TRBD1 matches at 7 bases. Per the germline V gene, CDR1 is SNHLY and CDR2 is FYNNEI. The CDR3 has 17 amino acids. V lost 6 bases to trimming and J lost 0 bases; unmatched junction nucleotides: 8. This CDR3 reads CASRTGTVVSGANVLTF. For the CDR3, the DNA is TGTGCCAGCAGAACCGGGACAGTCGTCTCTGGGGCCAACGTCCTGACTTTC.

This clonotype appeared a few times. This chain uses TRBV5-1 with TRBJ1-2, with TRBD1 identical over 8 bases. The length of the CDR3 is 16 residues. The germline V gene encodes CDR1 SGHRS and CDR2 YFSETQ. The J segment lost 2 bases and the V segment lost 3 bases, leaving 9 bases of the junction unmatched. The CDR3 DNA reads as TGCGCCAGCAGCTCGATTTCCGGACAGGGCAACTATGGCTACACCTTC. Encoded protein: CASSSISGQGNYGYTF.

The CDR3 protein is CSVGRAGAPGELFF. CDR3 sequence (DNA): TGCAGCGTTGGCAGGGCTGGGGCCCCCGGGGAGCTGTTTTTT. V and J are TRBV29-1 and TRBJ2-2; TRBD1 is a possible D gene (5 bases). Trimming shortened V by 4 bases and J by 6 bases, and 15 bases separated the two germline ends. CDR3 length: 14 residues. Germline V lookup: CDR1 SQVTM, CDR2 ANQGSEA.

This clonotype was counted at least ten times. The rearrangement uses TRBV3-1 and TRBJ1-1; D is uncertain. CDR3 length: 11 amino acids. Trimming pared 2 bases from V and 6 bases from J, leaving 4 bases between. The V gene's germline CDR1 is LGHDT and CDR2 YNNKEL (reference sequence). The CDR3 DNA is TGTGCCAGCAGCCAAAATTCTGAAGCTTTCTTT. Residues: CASSQNSEAFF.

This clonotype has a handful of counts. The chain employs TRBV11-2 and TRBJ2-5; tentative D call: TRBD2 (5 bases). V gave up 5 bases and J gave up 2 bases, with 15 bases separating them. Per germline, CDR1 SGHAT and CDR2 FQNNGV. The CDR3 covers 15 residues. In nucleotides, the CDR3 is TGTGCCAGCAGCCACCACGGGGAGCGACAAGAGACCCAGTACTTC. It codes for CASSHHGERQETQYF.